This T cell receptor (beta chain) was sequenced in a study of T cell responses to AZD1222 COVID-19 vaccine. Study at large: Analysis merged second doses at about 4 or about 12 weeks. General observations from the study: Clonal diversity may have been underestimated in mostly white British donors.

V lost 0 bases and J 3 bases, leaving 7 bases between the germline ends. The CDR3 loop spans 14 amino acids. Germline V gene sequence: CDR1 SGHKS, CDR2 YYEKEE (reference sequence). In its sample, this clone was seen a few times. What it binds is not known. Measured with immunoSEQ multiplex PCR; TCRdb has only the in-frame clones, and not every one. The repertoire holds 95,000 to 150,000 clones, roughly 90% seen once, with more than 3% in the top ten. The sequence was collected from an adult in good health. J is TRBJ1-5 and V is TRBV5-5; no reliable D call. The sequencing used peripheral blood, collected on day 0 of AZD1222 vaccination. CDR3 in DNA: TGTGCCAGCAGCTTGGGGACCCCCAATCAGCCCCAGCATTTT. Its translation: CASSLGTPNQPQHF. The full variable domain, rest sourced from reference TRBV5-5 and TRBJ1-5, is DAGVTQSPTHLIKTRGQQVTLRCSPISGHKSVSWYQQVLGQGPQFIFQYYEKEERGRGNFPDRFSARQFPNYSSELNVNALLLGDSALYLCASSLGTPNQPQHFGDGTRLSIL.